A selection of T cell receptor beta chains follows, all from one sample in a study of early T cells in non-severe SARS-CoV-2 infection. TCRdb processed the 5' RACE reads anew with MiXCR; each CDR3 protein has one entry. The sample carries 45,000 to 70,000 distinct CDR3 sequences, about 9.9% recorded once. The material sequenced was whole blood. These receptor sequences come from an adult who was a healthcare worker with PCR-confirmed SARS-CoV-2 infection or an uninfected control (not recorded which). The CDR3 runs from the conserved cysteine through the conserved F or W. A D gene is named only where the DNA matches it firmly. For some rows the clone size is stated as once, few or many, or as a class when expanded; others skip it.

d_gene: TRBD2
v_gene: TRBV27
abundance: -
j_gene: TRBJ2-3
CDR3aa: CASSYGTSGTDTQYF
CDR3nt: TGTGCCAGCAGTTATGGGACTAGCGGCACAGATACGCAGTATTTT

d_gene: -
v_gene: TRBV7-3
abundance: many
j_gene: TRBJ2-7
CDR3aa: CASSEGISYEQYF
CDR3nt: TGTGCCAGCAGCGAAGGGATTTCCTACGAGCAGTACTTC

d_gene: -
v_gene: TRBV4-1
abundance: -
j_gene: TRBJ1-1
CDR3aa: CASSQVLSRLEAFF
CDR3nt: TGCGCCAGCAGCCAAGTGTTGTCTCGGCTTGAAGCTTTCTTT

d_gene: TRBD2
v_gene: TRBV20-1
abundance: -
j_gene: TRBJ2-7
CDR3aa: CSARGASGTNEQYF
CDR3nt: TGCAGTGCTAGGGGGGCTAGCGGGACTAACGAGCAGTACTTC

d_gene: -
v_gene: TRBV7-9
abundance: -
j_gene: TRBJ2-5
CDR3aa: CASSSSGAETQYF
CDR3nt: TGTGCCAGCAGCTCCTCGGGGGCAGAGACCCAGTACTTC

d_gene: -
v_gene: TRBV10-3
abundance: few
j_gene: TRBJ1-5
CDR3aa: CAISEDGNQPQHF
CDR3nt: TGTGCCATCAGTGAGGATGGAAATCAGCCCCAGCATTTT

d_gene: TRBD1
v_gene: TRBV19
abundance: few
j_gene: TRBJ1-4
CDR3aa: CASKDRQGTNEKLFF
CDR3nt: TGTGCCAGCAAGGATCGACAGGGAACTAATGAAAAACTGTTTTTT

d_gene: -
v_gene: TRBV4-2
abundance: few
j_gene: TRBJ2-7
CDR3aa: CASSQDLGPPSEQYF
CDR3nt: TGTGCCAGCAGCCAAGATCTAGGGCCCCCTTCCGAGCAGTACTTC

d_gene: -
v_gene: TRBV6-2/TRBV6-3
abundance: few
j_gene: TRBJ2-7
CDR3aa: CASSWRRTDEQYF
CDR3nt: TGTGCCAGCAGCTGGCGGCGGACCGACGAGCAGTACTTC

d_gene: TRBD2
v_gene: TRBV5-1
abundance: -
j_gene: TRBJ2-4
CDR3aa: CASSDLAGDPKNIQYF
CDR3nt: TGCGCCAGCAGCGATCTAGCGGGAGACCCTAAAAACATTCAGTACTTC

d_gene: -
v_gene: TRBV29-1
abundance: many
j_gene: TRBJ2-1
CDR3aa: CSVADGYHEQFF
CDR3nt: TGCAGCGTTGCGGACGGTTACCATGAGCAGTTCTTC

d_gene: TRBD2
v_gene: TRBV9
abundance: many
j_gene: TRBJ2-5
CDR3aa: CASSVGLGGRETQYF
CDR3nt: TGTGCCAGCAGCGTAGGCCTCGGGGGGAGAGAGACCCAGTACTTC

d_gene: -
v_gene: TRBV7-9
abundance: few
j_gene: TRBJ1-1
CDR3aa: CASSLSRLNTEAFF
CDR3nt: TGTGCCAGCAGCTTATCCAGACTGAACACTGAAGCTTTCTTT

d_gene: TRBD1
v_gene: TRBV27
abundance: many
j_gene: TRBJ2-7
CDR3aa: CASSYFDRVNYEQYF
CDR3nt: TGTGCCAGCAGTTACTTTGACAGGGTTAACTACGAGCAGTACTTC

d_gene: TRBD2
v_gene: TRBV9
abundance: -
j_gene: TRBJ2-3
CDR3aa: CASSPLTSGGADTQYF
CDR3nt: TGTGCCAGCAGCCCCCTCACTAGCGGGGGGGCAGATACGCAGTATTTT

d_gene: -
v_gene: TRBV20-1
abundance: -
j_gene: TRBJ2-2
CDR3aa: CSLTAMNTGELFF
CDR3nt: TGCAGCCTGACAGCTATGAACACCGGGGAGCTGTTTTTT

d_gene: -
v_gene: TRBV5-1
abundance: few
j_gene: TRBJ1-6
CDR3aa: CASSFGNSNSPLHF
CDR3nt: TGCGCCAGCAGCTTCGGCAATTCCAATTCACCCCTCCACTTT

d_gene: TRBD1
v_gene: TRBV4-2
abundance: -
j_gene: TRBJ2-7
CDR3aa: CASSQRDREDEQYF
CDR3nt: TGTGCCAGCAGCCAAAGGGACAGGGAGGACGAGCAGTACTTC

d_gene: -
v_gene: TRBV5-1
abundance: -
j_gene: TRBJ1-2
CDR3aa: CASSLESPNYGYTF
CDR3nt: TGCGCCAGCAGCTTGGAATCACCTAACTATGGCTACACCTTC

d_gene: TRBD1
v_gene: TRBV9
abundance: -
j_gene: TRBJ2-3
CDR3aa: CASSGGQAEAQYF
CDR3nt: TGTGCCAGCAGCGGAGGACAGGCGGAAGCGCAGTATTTT

d_gene: -
v_gene: TRBV29-1
abundance: -
j_gene: TRBJ2-1
CDR3aa: CSVSHDRGYNEQFF
CDR3nt: TGCAGCGTATCCCATGATAGGGGCTACAATGAGCAGTTCTTC

d_gene: -
v_gene: TRBV3-1
abundance: many
j_gene: TRBJ2-3
CDR3aa: CASSQGRGGTDTQYF
CDR3nt: TGTGCCAGCAGCCAGGGCAGGGGGGGGACAGATACGCAGTATTTT

d_gene: -
v_gene: TRBV5-4
abundance: -
j_gene: TRBJ1-2
CDR3aa: CASSLGSRGDGYTF
CDR3nt: TGTGCCAGCAGCCTGGGATCCAGGGGAGATGGCTACACCTTC

d_gene: TRBD2
v_gene: TRBV6-1
abundance: many
j_gene: TRBJ2-7
CDR3aa: CASSEDGGGGSYEQYF
CDR3nt: TGTGCCAGCAGTGAAGACGGAGGCGGGGGGTCCTACGAGCAGTACTTC

d_gene: TRBD1
v_gene: TRBV18
abundance: many
j_gene: TRBJ2-5
CDR3aa: CASSPRGQETQYF
CDR3nt: TGTGCCAGCTCACCCAGGGGGCAAGAGACCCAGTACTTC

d_gene: TRBD2
v_gene: TRBV29-1
abundance: few
j_gene: TRBJ2-3
CDR3aa: CSVESGGGARTDTQYF
CDR3nt: TGCAGCGTTGAATCTGGCGGGGGGGCGAGGACAGATACGCAGTATTTT

d_gene: -
v_gene: TRBV3-1
abundance: many
j_gene: TRBJ1-5
CDR3aa: CASSQDKDQPQHF
CDR3nt: TGTGCCAGCAGCCAGGATAAGGATCAGCCCCAGCATTTT

d_gene: TRBD2
v_gene: TRBV28
abundance: -
j_gene: TRBJ2-5
CDR3aa: CASSGDYLLGETQYF
CDR3nt: TGTGCCAGCAGCGGGGACTACCTTTTGGGAGAGACCCAGTACTTC

d_gene: TRBD1
v_gene: TRBV9
abundance: -
j_gene: TRBJ2-7
CDR3aa: CASSVRGTDSYEQYF
CDR3nt: TGTGCCAGCAGCGTACGTGGGACAGACTCCTACGAGCAGTACTTC

d_gene: -
v_gene: TRBV4-1
abundance: -
j_gene: TRBJ1-1
CDR3aa: CASSQDTGAFF
CDR3nt: TGCGCCAGCAGCCAAGATACTGGAGCTTTCTTT

d_gene: -
v_gene: TRBV12-3/TRBV12-4
abundance: -
j_gene: TRBJ1-6
CDR3aa: CASSFAGATGSPLHF
CDR3nt: TGTGCCAGCAGCTTCGCCGGGGCCACTGGTTCACCCCTCCACTTT

d_gene: TRBD1
v_gene: TRBV20-1
abundance: many
j_gene: TRBJ2-2
CDR3aa: CSARDRGYTGELFF
CDR3nt: TGCAGTGCTAGAGACAGGGGGTACACCGGGGAGCTGTTTTTT

d_gene: TRBD2
v_gene: TRBV24-1
abundance: many
j_gene: TRBJ2-3
CDR3aa: CATGGDGPDSTDTQYF
CDR3nt: TGTGCCACCGGGGGGGACGGACCTGATAGCACAGATACGCAGTATTTT

d_gene: -
v_gene: TRBV3-1
abundance: once
j_gene: TRBJ2-7
CDR3aa: CASSQRLRPYEQYF
CDR3nt: TGTGCCAGCAGCCAACGCCTCCGGCCCTACGAGCAGTACTTC

d_gene: TRBD2
v_gene: TRBV20-1
abundance: many
j_gene: TRBJ2-5
CDR3aa: CSARAPTSGQETQYF
CDR3nt: TGCAGTGCTAGAGCCCCTACTAGCGGGCAAGAGACCCAGTACTTC

d_gene: TRBD1
v_gene: TRBV5-1
abundance: few
j_gene: TRBJ1-2
CDR3aa: CATQSGQGDYGYTF
CDR3nt: TGCGCCACCCAATCTGGACAGGGGGACTATGGCTACACCTTC

d_gene: TRBD1
v_gene: TRBV20-1
abundance: -
j_gene: TRBJ2-5
CDR3aa: CSARDGQGAQETQYF
CDR3nt: TGCAGTGCTAGAGACGGACAGGGGGCTCAAGAGACCCAGTACTTC

d_gene: TRBD2
v_gene: TRBV12-3/TRBV12-4
abundance: few
j_gene: TRBJ2-2
CDR3aa: CASSTGTSGSTGELFF
CDR3nt: TGTGCCAGCAGCACCGGGACTAGCGGGTCCACCGGGGAGCTGTTTTTT

d_gene: -
v_gene: TRBV24-1
abundance: few
j_gene: TRBJ2-1
CDR3aa: CATSPGEHSSYNEQFF
CDR3nt: TGTGCCACCAGTCCCGGGGAACATAGCTCCTACAATGAGCAGTTCTTC

d_gene: -
v_gene: TRBV29-1
abundance: -
j_gene: TRBJ2-7
CDR3aa: CSVETGGILDEQYF
CDR3nt: TGCAGCGTTGAGACAGGTGGAATCTTGGACGAGCAGTACTTC

d_gene: -
v_gene: TRBV27
abundance: -
j_gene: TRBJ2-7
CDR3aa: CASSPQGNAIGEQYF
CDR3nt: TGTGCCAGCAGTCCGCAGGGGAACGCCATAGGCGAGCAGTACTTC

d_gene: -
v_gene: TRBV18
abundance: many
j_gene: TRBJ1-5
CDR3aa: CASSPTSSRGQPQHF
CDR3nt: TGTGCCAGCTCACCAACTAGTAGTAGGGGACAGCCCCAGCATTTT

d_gene: -
v_gene: TRBV15
abundance: many
j_gene: TRBJ2-5
CDR3aa: CATSSRQGGETQYF
CDR3nt: TGTGCCACCAGCAGTCGGCAGGGCGGGGAGACCCAGTACTTC

d_gene: TRBD1
v_gene: TRBV18
abundance: -
j_gene: TRBJ1-1
CDR3aa: CASSPGQGALTEAFF
CDR3nt: TGTGCCAGCTCACCGGGACAGGGGGCCCTCACTGAAGCTTTCTTT

d_gene: TRBD2
v_gene: TRBV5-1
abundance: -
j_gene: TRBJ2-1
CDR3aa: CASSLARGGPNEQFF
CDR3nt: TGCGCCAGCAGCTTGGCCCGGGGGGGACCCAATGAGCAGTTCTTC

d_gene: TRBD2
v_gene: TRBV5-1
abundance: few
j_gene: TRBJ2-3
CDR3aa: CASSTSSGSGTQYF
CDR3nt: TGCGCCAGCAGCACCTCAAGCGGGAGTGGCACGCAGTATTTT

d_gene: TRBD2
v_gene: TRBV11-2
abundance: -
j_gene: TRBJ2-7
CDR3aa: CASSSGGTSVLYEQYF
CDR3nt: TGTGCCAGCAGCTCCGGGGGGACTAGCGTCCTCTACGAGCAGTACTTC

d_gene: -
v_gene: TRBV7-3
abundance: few
j_gene: TRBJ2-5
CDR3aa: CASSLTWQETQYF
CDR3nt: TGTGCCAGCAGCTTAACGTGGCAAGAGACCCAGTACTTC

d_gene: -
v_gene: TRBV12-3/TRBV12-4
abundance: many
j_gene: TRBJ1-1
CDR3aa: CASSPDGNTEAFF
CDR3nt: TGTGCCAGCAGTCCTGACGGGAACACTGAAGCTTTCTTT

d_gene: -
v_gene: TRBV28
abundance: -
j_gene: TRBJ2-3
CDR3aa: CASSKGNRLDTQYF
CDR3nt: TGTGCCAGCAGTAAGGGGAATCGTTTAGATACGCAGTATTTT

d_gene: -
v_gene: TRBV14
abundance: many
j_gene: TRBJ1-1
CDR3aa: CASSQILETEAFF
CDR3nt: TGTGCCAGCAGCCAAATCCTGGAGACTGAAGCTTTCTTT

d_gene: -
v_gene: TRBV15
abundance: once
j_gene: TRBJ2-3
CDR3aa: CATSNLLDTQYF
CDR3nt: TGTGCCACCAGCAACCTCTTGGATACGCAGTATTTT

d_gene: -
v_gene: TRBV10-3
abundance: -
j_gene: TRBJ2-1
CDR3aa: CAISGRSVLPVEQFF
CDR3nt: TGTGCCATCAGTGGAAGGTCTGTACTCCCGGTGGAGCAGTTCTTC

d_gene: -
v_gene: TRBV12-3/TRBV12-4
abundance: many
j_gene: TRBJ2-6
CDR3aa: CASSLTLGAYGGANVLTF
CDR3nt: TGTGCCAGCAGTTTAACCCTGGGAGCTTACGGCGGGGCCAACGTCCTGACTTTC

d_gene: TRBD1
v_gene: TRBV28
abundance: -
j_gene: TRBJ2-6
CDR3aa: CASSTTGDLLGANVLTF
CDR3nt: TGTGCCAGCAGTACGACAGGGGACCTTTTGGGGGCCAACGTCCTGACTTTC

d_gene: TRBD1
v_gene: TRBV28
abundance: many
j_gene: TRBJ1-5
CDR3aa: CASSPIDRGFQPQHF
CDR3nt: TGTGCCAGCAGTCCAATTGACAGGGGGTTTCAGCCCCAGCATTTT